This T cell receptor (beta chain) stems from a study of CD8+ T cells in alopecia areata (dated by TCRdb to the late 2010s). Background for the entire study: Treated patients were enrolled in an open-label pilot trial of oral tofacitinib at 5 to 10 mg twice daily for moderate-to-severe alopecia areata. Tofacitinib was given for 6 to 18 months, followed by 6 months of follow-up off drug to assess delayed response and recurrence. The study used high-throughput TCRbeta sequencing to examine T cell clonal expansion in alopecia areata, in both the C3H/HeJ mouse model and human patients. Scalp tissue and sorted CD4+ and CD8+ peripheral blood T cells from patchy and totalis/universalis alopecia areata patients and from healthy controls were covered by human TCRbeta sequencing. Biopsies were taken from tofacitinib-treated patients at baseline and at 4 and 24 weeks of treatment, and a later scalp biopsy was taken in several of the tofacitinib-treated patients. Clonality in the scalp was compared among normal scalp (n=4), patchy alopecia areata scalp (n=8), and alopecia totalis/universalis scalp (n=8). RNA came from the PAXgene miRNA kit for fixed scalp, the miRNeasy kit for PBMCs, and the RNeasy kit for mouse skin. immunoSEQ multiplex PCR using 35 Vbeta forward primers and 13 Jbeta reverse primers was used to amplify TCRbeta CDR3 regions.

This clone was seen only once. This receptor's antigen is unknown. One base away there is no much larger clone; base qualities are not given. The CDR3 numbers 12 residues from cysteine through phenylalanine. Left in the record is the CDR3 DNA by itself, 36 bases read in frame from the first base. The germline V gene sets CDR1 to SGHRS and CDR2 to YFSETQ. Relative to germline, V is 0 bases shorter and J is 4 bases shorter, with 4 bases between their ends. In the paper's terms, the time point label means: baseline before oral tofacitinib. Peripheral blood and lesional scalp punch biopsies were obtained from patients with alopecia areata. PBMCs were isolated by density centrifugation and stained for CD3, CD4 and CD8, and CD4+ and CD8+ T cells were sorted on a FACSAria. General study outcomes and caveats: Compared with normal scalp, lesional scalp, particularly in alopecia totalis/universalis, had higher clonality and more expanded CD8+ clones, which suggests antigenic drive. Unlike mouse skin, which is dominated by gammadelta T cells, normal human skin has resident alphabeta T cells that are also sequenced, and this complicates analysis of the scalp TCR repertoire. Shared TCR sequences between patients were less evident than in mice, which may be partly attributable to HLA diversity in the patient population.

Receptor amplification or capture employed the immunoSEQ multiplex PCR assay. For TCR sequencing, RNA was extracted from every sample and reverse transcribed into cDNA to serve as template. First-strand cDNA was synthesized with SuperScript III using a 2:1 mix of oligo-dT and random hexamers. Amplification bias was assessed with a synthetic immune receptor repertoire, and residual bias was removed computationally. Per the original workflow: After raw reads were preprocessed to remove errors, the CDR3 was defined following IMGT conventions as running from the conserved cysteine to phenylalanine. Clonality was computed as 1 minus the Shannon entropy, with the entropy normalized by log2 of the number of productive unique TCRs. Scalp TCRbeta sequences were cross-referenced with sorted blood CD4 and CD8 repertoires so that the CD4 or CD8 identity of scalp clones could be inferred. TCRdb limited this immuneACCESS table to in-frame rearrangements with V and J called. A share of clones is missing; checked studies link under half to unresolved V genes, and the rest is unexplained. That table is the source of V, J and clone size, and D and trimming were worked out from the DNA. Present in this sample are roughly 180,000 clones, 63% of which were seen just once. The ten largest clonotypes hold over 1.5% of the sample.

The sample here was CD4+ T cells sorted from blood, taken at week 0. The rearranged segments are TRBV5-1 and TRBJ1-2; the D gene remains uncertain. This sequence originates from a human donor with alopecia areata. CDR3 region: CASSLGLYGYTF. Read as DNA, the sequence is TGCGCCAGCAGCTTGGGGCTCTATGGCTACACCTTC.